This T cell receptor beta chain was profiled in a study of OX40 agonist ivuxolimab in advanced cancers. The overall study: Checkpoint inhibitors had been given previously to 40% of patients. General study results and limits: Undetermined was the antigen specificity of the expanded peripheral T cells.

Notes on this clone: Its antigen is not known.

The V and J ends lost 3 bases and 3 bases, in that order; junction bases with no gene match: 9. CDR3 length: 16 residues. CDR1 and CDR2 from the germline V gene are SGHVS and FNYEAQ. This table comes from immunoSEQ multiplex PCR, and its TCRdb copy is limited to in-frame clones, with some not included. This table has 15,000 to 20,000 clones, 55% to 80% appearing once. The receptor was derived from an adult with an advanced solid tumor such as melanoma, head and neck, liver or kidney cancer. The J gene is TRBJ2-7, the V gene TRBV7-6; 9 nucleotides match TRBD2. The material sequenced was CD4+ or CD8+ T cells sorted from blood, taken in a trial of the OX40 agonist ivuxolimab. CDR3 in DNA: TGTGCCAGCAGCTTTGACGTGGGACTAGCTGGCTACGAGCAGTACTTC. The encoded protein is CASSFDVGLAGYEQYF.